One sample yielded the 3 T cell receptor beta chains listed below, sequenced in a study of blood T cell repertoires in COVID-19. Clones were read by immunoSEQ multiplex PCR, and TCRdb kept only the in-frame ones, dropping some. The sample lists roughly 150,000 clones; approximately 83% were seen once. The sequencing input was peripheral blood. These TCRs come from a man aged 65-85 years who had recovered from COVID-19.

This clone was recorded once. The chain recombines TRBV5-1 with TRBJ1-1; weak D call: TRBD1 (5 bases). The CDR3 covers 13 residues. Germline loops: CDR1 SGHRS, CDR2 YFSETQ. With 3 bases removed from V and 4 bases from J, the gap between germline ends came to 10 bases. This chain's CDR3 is CASSSGVTTEAFF. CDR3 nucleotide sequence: TGCGCCAGCAGCTCGGGGGTGACCACTGAAGCTTTCTTT. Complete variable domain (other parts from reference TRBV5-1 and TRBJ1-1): KAGVTQTPRYLIKTRGQQVTLSCSPISGHRSVSWYQQTPGQGLQFLFEYFSETQRNKGNFPGRFSGRQFSNSRSEMNVSTLELGDSALYLCASSSGVTTEAFFGQGTRLTVV.

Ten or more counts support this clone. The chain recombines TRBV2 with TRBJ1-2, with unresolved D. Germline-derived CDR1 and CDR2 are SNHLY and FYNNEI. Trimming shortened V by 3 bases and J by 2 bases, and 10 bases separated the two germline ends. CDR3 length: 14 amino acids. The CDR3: CASSETTENYGYTF. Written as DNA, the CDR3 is TGTGCCAGCAGTGAGACAACAGAGAACTATGGCTACACCTTC.

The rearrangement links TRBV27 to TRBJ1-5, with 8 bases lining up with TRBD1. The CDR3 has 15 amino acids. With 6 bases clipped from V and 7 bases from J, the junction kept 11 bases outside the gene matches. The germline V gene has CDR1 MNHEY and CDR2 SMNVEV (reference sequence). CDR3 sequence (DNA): TGTGCCAGCAGCTCGACAGGGGTTCCCGTCCAGCCCCAGCATTTT. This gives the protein CASSSTGVPVQPQHF.